A single sample gave rise to the 17 T cell receptor beta chains below, sequenced in a study of T cell responses to AZD1222 COVID-19 vaccine. Assay used: immunoSEQ multiplex PCR; TCRdb lists only in-frame clones, some missing. The data show about 130,000 clones, with 94% seen just once and roughly 6.6% held by the top ten. Sequencing was performed on peripheral blood, taken on day 0 of AZD1222 vaccination. All receptors derive from an adult in good health.

This chain joins TRBV7-3 and TRBJ1-1; unclear D gene. The germline CDR1 and CDR2 sequences are SGHTA and FQGTGA. This CDR3 contains 15 residues. V gave up 1 base and J gave up 1 base, with 10 bases separating them. The CDR3 spells CASSLKPVGNTEAFF. The CDR3 region has the DNA TGTGCCAGCAGCTTAAAACCGGTGGGGAACACTGAAGCTTTCTTT.

The chain combines TRBV2 with TRBJ1-5; 7 bases align to TRBD1. This CDR3 contains 15 residues. Germline V gene lookup returns CDR1 SNHLY and CDR2 FYNNEI. Trimming cost V 6 bases and J 1 base; bases outside gene matches: 6. For the CDR3, the DNA is TGTGCCAGCAGGGTATACAGGGGAAGCAATCAGCCCCAGCATTTT. It yields the protein CASRVYRGSNQPQHF.

Here the CDR3 reads CASSDVRVDTEAFF. The CDR3 DNA reads as TGTGCCAGCAGCGACGTGCGGGTGGACACTGAAGCTTTCTTT. This chain joins TRBV13 and TRBJ1-1; no firm D call. Germline values: CDR1 PRHDT, CDR2 FYEKMQ (reference sequence). V lost 5 bases, J lost 3 bases, and 13 bases lay in between. The CDR3 length is 14 residues.

The rearrangement joins TRBV6-5 to TRBJ1-2; no reliable D call. Germline CDR1 and CDR2: MNHEY and SVGAGI. Trimming removed 5 bases from V and 4 bases from J, with 11 bases in between. CDR3 length: 13 amino acids. The CDR3 coding sequence is TGTGCCAGCAGTCCGAATAAAGTCTATGGCTACACCTTC. It yields the protein CASSPNKVYGYTF.

This chain connects TRBV27 to TRBJ1-3, with D unclear. Germline CDR1 is MNHEY and CDR2 is SMNVEV (reference sequence). This CDR3 contains 14 residues. V dropped 6 bases and J dropped 0 bases, with 9 bases sitting between them. CDR3 region: CASRGPSSGNTIYF. CDR3 sequence (DNA): TGTGCCAGCAGGGGTCCCTCCTCTGGAAACACCATATATTTT.

The CDR3: CASSVLQIMNTEAFF. In DNA, the CDR3 is TGTGCCAGCAGCGTATTACAGATAATGAACACTGAAGCTTTCTTT. The rearrangement links TRBV11-2 to TRBJ1-1; D ambiguous. V shed 5 bases and J shed 0 bases, with 13 bases lying between them. The CDR3 is 15 residues long. The germline V gene has CDR1 SGHAT and CDR2 FQNNGV.

This sequence joins TRBV5-6 and TRBJ1-2; TRBD1 is a possible D gene (5 bases). From germline, CDR1 is SGHDT and CDR2 YYEEEE. Trimming shortened V by 2 bases and J by 5 bases, and 13 bases separated the two germline ends. The CDR3 totals 14 residues. DNA of the CDR3: TGTGCCAGCAGCTTTTCGACAGTCGATTATGGCTACACCTTC. This encodes CASSFSTVDYGYTF. Full variable domain (rest looked up from reference TRBV5-6 and TRBJ1-2): DAGVTQSPTHLIKTRGQQVTLRCSPKSGHDTVSWYQQALGQGPQFIFQYYEEEERQRGNFPDRFSGHQFPNYSSELNVNALLLGDSALYLCASSFSTVDYGYTFGSGTRLTVV.

The chain uses TRBV6-5 and TRBJ1-4; 10 bases match TRBD1. The CDR3 contains 14 residues. Losses at the gene ends were 6 bases for V and 13 bases for J; bases not matched to a gene: 11. CDR1 is MNHEY and CDR2 is SVGAGI in the germline V gene. CDR3 protein: CASSGRTGGVGLFF. CDR3 sequence (DNA): TGTGCCAGCAGCGGACGGACAGGGGGAGTTGGACTGTTTTTT.

The chain joins TRBV4-1 to TRBJ2-2; D is unclear. Germline V gene data show CDR1 as MGHRA and CDR2 as YSYEKL. This CDR3 is 16 amino acids long. Trimming left V 3 bases short and J 4 bases short, with 15 bases between. Written as DNA, the CDR3 is TGCGCCAGCAGCCAGAAGACAAATTGGGGCACCGGGGAGCTGTTTTTT. This codes for CASSQKTNWGTGELFF.

The V call is TRBV20-1, the J call TRBJ1-3; no clear D gene. Looked up from germline, CDR1 is DFQATT and CDR2 is SNEGSKA (reference sequence). The CDR3 is 11 amino acids. The V end lost 6 bases, the J end lost 5 bases, and 8 bases lay between the germline ends. CDR3 sequence (DNA): TGCAGTGCAATGGCAAGAAACACCATATATTTT. As protein: CSAMARNTIYF.

V usage is TRBV28 and J usage is TRBJ1-6; 9 nucleotides agree with TRBD1. V gave up 6 bases and J gave up 8 bases; unmatched junction bases: 8. CDR3 length equals 15 residues. Germline V CDR1 and CDR2: MDHEN, SYDVKM. The CDR3 nucleotides are TGTGCCAGCAGGACCTTGGACAGGGGTGATTCACCCCTCCACTTT. Its protein product is CASRTLDRGDSPLHF.

The gene calls are TRBV7-3 and TRBJ1-1; D remains ambiguous. With 5 bases removed from V and 7 bases from J, the gap between germline ends came to 8 bases. CDR3 length equals 11 residues. The germline CDR1 and CDR2 sequences are SGHTA and FQGTGA. This chain's CDR3 is CASSRGGEAFF. Written as DNA, the CDR3 is TGTGCCAGCAGCCGGGGTGGTGAAGCTTTCTTT. Based on the CDR3 plus reference TRBV7-3 and TRBJ1-1, the full variable domain is GAGVSQTPSNKVTEKGKYVELRCDPISGHTALYWYRQSLGQGPEFLIYFQGTGAADDSGLPNDRFFAVRPEGSVSTLKIQRTERGDSAVYLCASSRGGEAFFGQGTRLTVV.

The chain links TRBV18 to TRBJ1-1; possibly TRBD1 for D (6 bases). The germline gives CDR1 KGHSH, CDR2 LQKENI. V lost 0 bases to trimming and J lost 11 bases, with 13 bases between them. The CDR3 covers 13 residues. This CDR3 reads CASSPPGGAVAFF. The CDR3 DNA reads TGTGCCAGCTCACCACCGGGGGGCGCGGTCGCTTTCTTT. Looking up the rest from reference TRBV18 and TRBJ1-1 gives the full variable domain: NAGVMQNPRHLVRRRGQEARLRCSPMKGHSHVYWYRQLPEEGLKFMVYLQKENIIDESGMPKERFSAEFPKEGPSILRIQQVVRGDSAAYFCASSPPGGAVAFFGQGTRLTVV.

The CDR3 region has the DNA TGTGCCAGCAGTATATACACAGATACGCAGTATTTT. Its protein is CASSIYTDTQYF. V usage is TRBV28 and J usage is TRBJ2-3; D is unresolved. The CDR3 consists of 12 residues. Germline loops: CDR1 MDHEN, CDR2 SYDVKM. V shed 5 bases and J shed 2 bases, with 5 bases lying between them.

V is TRBV28 and J is TRBJ2-5; D perhaps matches TRBD2 (5 bases). Trimming removed 8 bases from V and 2 bases from J, with 18 bases in between. Germline values: CDR1 MDHEN, CDR2 SYDVKM. This CDR3 is 15 amino acids long. In DNA form, the CDR3 reads TGTGCCAGCCTACAGACTACCGCCTGGCAAGAGACCCAGTACTTC. Translation gives CASLQTTAWQETQYF.

V gene TRBV11-2 combines with J gene TRBJ2-7; 9 bases align to TRBD1. V was pared by 1 base and J by 3 bases, with 4 bases of the junction left unmatched. In germline, CDR1 is SGHAT, CDR2 FQNNGV. The CDR3 length is 15 residues. The CDR3 region is CASSLGGQGNYEQYF. The CDR3 bases are TGTGCCAGCAGCTTAGGGGGACAGGGCAACTACGAGCAGTACTTC.

The chain recombines TRBV25-1 with TRBJ1-1; D possibly corresponds to TRBD1 (6 bases). The CDR3 loop spans 17 amino acids. Germline V gene lookup returns CDR1 MGHDK and CDR2 SYGVNS. The germline V and J ends were trimmed by 6 bases and 1 base, with 21 bases remaining between them. The DNA for the CDR3 is TGTGCCAGCAGCTCGACGGGACACCCCTCCCAGAACACTGAAGCTTTCTTT. It specifies CASSSTGHPSQNTEAFF.